These 27 T cell receptor beta chains were sequenced from one sample in a study of identical twins (dated by TCRdb to 2016 to 2018). Library preparation used 5' RACE. TCRdb shows the sequencer as Illumina HiSeq 2000. The public reads were quality trimmed at Q25 with fastp and then assembled into clones with MiXCR by TCRdb, keeping productive beta chains. Rows are combined by CDR3 protein, so each entry shows the most common genes and DNA. Recorded for this sample are some 560,000 distinct CDR3 sequences; around 9.6% of them occurred a single time. The ten largest clones take up roughly 3% of the sample. This sample was also put to use in a study of yellow fever vaccine responses in identical twins.

Material for sequencing was PBMCs. The receptors originated from a young woman in good health.

There are a few counts of this clonotype. The rearrangement links TRBV18 to TRBJ2-3; tentatively, D is TRBD2 (6 bases). V lost 1 base to trimming and J lost 3 bases, with 11 bases between them. Germline V lookup: CDR1 KGHSH, CDR2 LQKENI. This CDR3 region has 15 residues. CDR3 protein: CASSPRGERTDTQYF. The CDR3 DNA reads TGTGCCAGCTCACCACGCGGGGAGAGAACAGATACGCAGTATTTT.

This sequence joins TRBV11-2 and TRBJ2-7; D uncertain. V was pared by 4 bases and J by 3 bases, with 25 bases between. The V gene's germline CDR1 is SGHAT and CDR2 FQNNGV. The CDR3 length is 18 residues. As DNA, the CDR3 is TGTGCCAGCAGCTCCCAACCGACCAGTAACACTGCTTTCTACGAGCAGTACTTC. Translation: CASSSQPTSNTAFYEQYF.

The chain has TRBV25-1 and TRBJ2-3; perhaps TRBD2 as D (7 bases). Germline V gives CDR1 MGHDK, CDR2 SYGVNS. Trimming took off 3 bases at V and 3 bases at J, with 13 bases between the two ends. This CDR3 comprises 15 residues. CDR3 loop: CASSERRGGTDTQYF. The DNA of the CDR3 is TGTGCCAGCAGTGAGAGGAGGGGGGGTACAGATACGCAGTATTTT.

This clonotype came up many times. The V and J genes are TRBV20-1 and TRBJ2-7; 10 nucleotides line up with TRBD1. This CDR3 region has 13 residues. V was clipped by 5 bases and J by 6 bases; unmatched bases: 7. CDR1 DFQATT and CDR2 SNEGSKA come from the germline V gene (reference sequence). Written as DNA, the CDR3 is TGCAGTGCTCCGGGGACAGGGGTCCGCGAGCAGTACTTC. It specifies CSAPGTGVREQYF.

This clonotype has more than one count but fewer than ten. The chain links TRBV10-1 to TRBJ2-5, with 10 nucleotides matching TRBD2. V lost 4 bases to trimming and J lost 2 bases; unmatched junction nucleotides: 7. Germline V gene data show CDR1 as WNHNN and CDR2 as SYGVQD (reference sequence). The CDR3 is 16 amino acids. The CDR3 is CASSGTSGKTQETQYF. CDR3 bases: TGCGCCAGCAGTGGTACTAGCGGGAAAACACAAGAGACCCAGTACTTC.

This clonotype has just a few counts. The V call is TRBV7-3, the J call TRBJ2-3; D is unclear. The germline gives CDR1 SGHTA, CDR2 FQGTGA. The CDR3 spans 13 residues. V was trimmed by 1 base and J by 5 bases, leaving 7 bases between them. This CDR3 is CASSLMSGDTQYF. DNA for the CDR3: TGTGCCAGCAGCTTAATGTCTGGAGATACGCAGTATTTT.

Here the CDR3 reads CSARAQGADHEQYF. As DNA, the CDR3 is TGCAGTGCTAGAGCGCAGGGGGCGGACCACGAGCAGTACTTC. This chain connects TRBV20-1 to TRBJ2-7; 8 bases map to TRBD1. CDR1 DFQATT and CDR2 SNEGSKA come from the germline V gene (reference sequence). CDR3 size: 14 residues. The junction had 7 bases not matched to a gene; V was cut back by 1 base and J by 5 bases.

There are a few counts of this clonotype. CDR3 sequence (DNA): TGTGCCAGCCAACAGATCGGCCTCAACTACGAGCAGTACTTC. Protein sequence: CASQQIGLNYEQYF. The gene calls are TRBV12-3 or TRBV12-4 and TRBJ2-7; no reliable D call. CDR3 length: 14 amino acids. V was shortened by 8 bases and J by 3 bases, with 17 bases between the two germline ends.

The chain employs TRBV6-2 or TRBV6-3 and TRBJ2-5, with a possible D match to TRBD2 (6 bases). V lost 0 bases, J lost 4 bases, and 15 bases lay in between. This CDR3 region has 16 residues. Per germline, CDR1 MNHEY and CDR2 SVGEGT. The CDR3 loop reads CASSYSPGVIGETQYF. In DNA, the CDR3 is TGTGCCAGCAGTTACTCACCGGGAGTCATTGGAGAGACCCAGTACTTC.

The chain carries TRBV3-1 and TRBJ2-1; the match to TRBD2 covers 14 bases. J gave up 7 bases and V 11 bases, and 22 bases lay outside the gene matches. Looked up from germline, CDR1 is LGHDT and CDR2 is YNNKEL (reference sequence). The CDR3 totals 19 residues. The CDR3 spells CASCQGWRTSGGPGNEQFF. CDR3 nucleotide sequence: TGTGCCTCCTGCCAAGGTTGGAGGACTAGCGGGGGGCCGGGGAATGAGCAGTTCTTC.

This clonotype has a handful of counts. The chain couples TRBV20-1 to TRBJ2-1, with a weak D call TRBD1 (6 bases). The germline gives CDR1 DFQATT, CDR2 SNEGSKA (reference sequence). V was pared by 6 bases and J by 10 bases, with 13 bases between. CDR3 size: 11 residues. CDR3 loop: CSARVDREQFF. DNA for the CDR3: TGCAGTGCCCGGGTCGACAGGGAGCAGTTCTTC.

This clonotype was detected a few times. The chain links TRBV6-5 to TRBJ2-5; D ambiguous. The CDR3 has 13 residues. Trimming stripped 2 bases from V and 1 base from J, with 5 bases between. Germline CDR1 and CDR2: MNHEY and SVGAGI. In nucleotides, the CDR3 is TGTGCCAGCAGTTACCGGCCCCAAGAGACCCAGTACTTC. This encodes CASSYRPQETQYF.

This clonotype appeared a few times. The rearrangement uses TRBV14 and TRBJ2-2; possibly TRBD1 or TRBD2 for D (6 bases each). The V and J ends lost 3 bases and 5 bases respectively, with 28 bases between them. The CDR3 is made up of 20 amino acids. Per the germline V gene, CDR1 is SGHDN and CDR2 is FVKESK. The CDR3 region is CASSHPLPGAPTTGTGELFF. The CDR3, as DNA: TGTGCCAGCAGCCACCCCCTCCCGGGGGCTCCTACAACGGGGACCGGGGAGCTGTTTTTT.

This chain links TRBV7-2 with TRBJ1-1; 7 bases map to TRBD1. V gave up 5 bases and J gave up 8 bases; unmatched junction bases: 11. CDR3 length: 14 residues. Per the germline V gene, CDR1 is SGHTA and CDR2 is FQGNSA. The CDR3: CASSTQGGFREAFF. The CDR3 DNA sequence: TGTGCCAGCAGCACCCAGGGGGGGTTCCGAGAAGCTTTCTTT.

J is TRBJ2-1 and V is TRBV7-9; TRBD2 matches 11 bases. Germline V gene data show CDR1 as SEHNR and CDR2 as FQNEAQ (reference sequence). V shed 3 bases, J shed 8 bases, and the junction held 6 bases outside the gene matches. The CDR3 consists of 15 residues. CDR3 bases: TGTGCCAGCAGCTTCGCACTAGCGGGAGCCCATGAGCAGTTCTTC. Translating gives CASSFALAGAHEQFF.

This sequence joins TRBV5-1 and TRBJ2-7; 7 bases map to TRBD1. CDR3 length: 15 amino acids. From germline, CDR1 is SGHRS and CDR2 YFSETQ. V shed 0 bases, J shed 7 bases, and the junction held 10 bases outside the gene matches. This CDR3 reads CASSLVGQASGEQYF. The CDR3 bases are TGCGCCAGCAGCTTGGTCGGACAGGCCTCGGGAGAGCAGTACTTC. The full variable domain, completed using reference TRBV5-1 and TRBJ2-7, is KAGVTQTPRYLIKTRGQQVTLSCSPISGHRSVSWYQQTPGQGLQFLFEYFSETQRNKGNFPGRFSGRQFSNSRSEMNVSTLELGDSALYLCASSLVGQASGEQYFGPGTRLTVT.

The chain employs TRBV7-9 and TRBJ2-7; D may match TRBD1 or TRBD2 (5 bases each). The germline V gene encodes CDR1 SEHNR and CDR2 FQNEAQ (reference sequence). The germline V and J ends were trimmed by 4 bases and 2 bases, with 9 bases remaining between them. There are 13 residues in the CDR3. CDR3 bases: TGTGCCAGCAGCTGGGACGGAGCCTACGAGCAGTACTTC. This sequence encodes CASSWDGAYEQYF.

This clonotype was counted ten times or more. For the CDR3, the DNA is TGTGCCAGCAGCTTGAGACAGAACTATGGCTACACCTTC. Translation: CASSLRQNYGYTF. V and J are TRBV11-3 and TRBJ1-2; D may be TRBD1 (5 bases). The germline V gene encodes CDR1 SGHNT and CDR2 YENEEA. The CDR3 has 13 amino acids. With 3 bases removed from V and 2 bases from J, the gap between germline ends came to 7 bases.

In its sample, this clonotype was seen many times. The V gene is TRBV27, the J gene TRBJ2-7, with a possible D match to TRBD1 (6 bases). The germline gives CDR1 MNHEY, CDR2 SMNVEV (reference sequence). The V gene lost 1 base and the J gene lost 3 bases, with 13 bases spanning the gap. This CDR3 comprises 15 residues. The CDR3 spells CASSLWGPTHYEQYF. The DNA for the CDR3 is TGTGCCAGCAGTTTATGGGGGCCCACACACTACGAGCAGTACTTC.

This clonotype was seen ten or more times. The chain couples TRBV6-5 to TRBJ1-1; D gene ambiguous. V lost 2 bases, J lost 1 base, and 8 bases lay in between. Looked up from germline, CDR1 is MNHEY and CDR2 is SVGAGI. The CDR3 loop spans 14 amino acids. This CDR3 reads CASSYGQRNTEAFF. CDR3 in DNA: TGTGCCAGCAGTTACGGGCAGCGGAACACTGAAGCTTTCTTT.

This clonotype was counted only a few times. V is TRBV5-1 and J is TRBJ1-2; the match to TRBD1 covers 8 bases. From germline, CDR1 is SGHRS and CDR2 YFSETQ. CDR3 length: 16 residues. Trimming removed 0 bases from V and 8 bases from J; junction bases left unmatched: 12. The CDR3 reads CASSLAGTGASSGYTF. The CDR3 DNA is TGCGCCAGCAGCTTGGCCGGGACAGGAGCGTCGAGCGGCTACACCTTC.

This clonotype was seen more than once but under ten times. The genes are TRBV2 and TRBJ2-1, with no clear D. The CDR3 runs 13 residues. Germline V gene lookup returns CDR1 SNHLY and CDR2 FYNNEI. Trimming took 6 bases from V and 5 from J, leaving 11 bases between them. CDR3 DNA sequence: TGTGCCAGCAGATTCGGAGAAAACAATGAGCAGTTCTTC. Protein sequence: CASRFGENNEQFF.

The sample holds a few counts of this clonotype. The chain carries TRBV9 and TRBJ2-6; D gene unclear. V lost 4 bases, J lost 0 bases, and 17 bases lay in between. CDR1 and CDR2 from the germline V gene are SGDLS and YYNGEE. This CDR3 is built from 18 residues. The CDR3 nucleotides read TGTGCCAGCAGCCCGTTAATCCTCGATAACTCTGGGGCCAACGTCCTGACTTTC. Translation gives CASSPLILDNSGANVLTF.

Points on this clonotype: This may come from a read error, since a much larger clone is one base off. The chain couples TRBV2 to TRBJ2-7, with a weak D call TRBD1 (5 bases). The CDR3 covers 14 residues. Per the germline V gene, CDR1 is SNHLY and CDR2 is FYNNEI. The V end lost 4 bases, the J end lost 5 bases, and 15 bases lay between the germline ends. CDR3 residues: CASSAASRAHEQYF. The CDR3 DNA follows: TGTGCCAGCAGTGCAGCGAGCAGGGCCCACGAGCAGTACTTC.

This clonotype occurred a few times. The J gene is TRBJ2-1, the V gene TRBV5-1; D gene uncertain. The CDR3 is 13 amino acids. Trimming left V 5 bases short and J 5 bases short, with 11 bases between. Germline loops: CDR1 SGHRS, CDR2 YFSETQ. CDR3 sequence: CASSWGGDNEQFF. CDR3 in DNA: TGCGCCAGCAGTTGGGGTGGGGACAATGAGCAGTTCTTC. The whole variable domain, filled in from reference TRBV5-1 and TRBJ2-1, reads KAGVTQTPRYLIKTRGQQVTLSCSPISGHRSVSWYQQTPGQGLQFLFEYFSETQRNKGNFPGRFSGRQFSNSRSEMNVSTLELGDSALYLCASSWGGDNEQFFGPGTRLTVL.

In DNA form, the CDR3 reads TGTGCCAGCAGCTTTGATGGGCCCTACGAGCAGTACTTC. Its translation: CASSFDGPYEQYF. The chain carries TRBV7-2 and TRBJ2-7, with D unclear. CDR3 length: 13 amino acids. Germline CDR1 reads SGHTA; CDR2 reads FQGNSA. Trimming shortened V by 3 bases and J by 2 bases, and 8 bases separated the two germline ends. Using reference TRBV7-2 and TRBJ2-7 for the parts outside the CDR3, the full variable domain is GAGVSQSPSNKVTEKGKDVELRCDPISGHTALYWYRQSLGQGLEFLIYFQGNSAPDKSGLPSDRFSAERTGGSVSTLTIQRTQQEDSAVYLCASSFDGPYEQYFGPGTRLTVT.

V gene TRBV7-2 combines with J gene TRBJ2-2; D call uncertain. The CDR3 has 15 amino acids. From germline, CDR1 is SGHTA and CDR2 FQGNSA. The ends were cut back, 7 bases at V and 5 bases at J, with 17 bases in the middle. The CDR3 DNA reads TGTGCCAGCATCTCCATTGCCCAAGAGACCGGGGAGCTGTTTTTT. It translates to CASISIAQETGELFF.